This TCR beta chain originates from a study of molecular identifiers for immune sequencing clone quantification (dated by TCRdb to the late 2010s). General notes on the study: In a replicate experiment, RNA from roughly 20,000 or 100,000 naive CD8 T cells was split into five aliquots, four of which were sequenced. This methods study used CD8 T cells to benchmark TCR RNA copy counting and molecular-identifier clustering-based TCR repertoire sequencing (MIDCIRS).

This clonotype has more than one count but fewer than ten. Its antigen target is currently unknown. One base away there is no much larger clone; base qualities are not given. The library was obtained by PCR. The sequencer was an Illumina HiSeq 4000. Bulk TCR libraries were prepared as previously described, using TCR primers listed in Table S5. Purification of total RNA was performed with the Qiagen AllPrep DNA/RNA kit. Before analysis, reads from multiple sequencing runs of one library were combined. Per the authors' processing: Reads were retained only if the reads had an exact TCR constant sequence, and the retained reads were trimmed to 150 nt and grouped according to their 12-nt molecular barcodes. Within each barcode group, reads were sub-clustered at a 15% Levenshtein threshold, and quality-weighted consensus sequences were built per RNA molecule. Non-functional sequences were excluded, and lower-count sequences lying one edit away from another sequence were also excluded. Based on a fit of two negative binomial distributions, barcode sub-clusters having less than 20% of the maximum read count were discarded. TCRdb cleaned the public reads at Q25 with fastp, built clones with MiXCR and kept in-frame beta chains. Every entry covers one CDR3 protein and lists the most common genes and DNA from its rows. These V and J calls derive from TCRdb rather than the authors' analysis. The sample data list 600,000 to 650,000 distinct CDR3 sequences, and less than 20% of these were observed just once. The ten most abundant clones make up about 0.9% of the sample.

Libraries of naive CD8 T cells were generated from about 19,000 to 1,100,000 sorted cells, with 10%, 30% or 50% of the purified RNA used. Naive CD8 T cells, defined as CD8+CD4-CCR7+CD45RA+, were FACS-sorted into RLT Plus buffer on a BD FACSAria II. To test detection sensitivity, Jurkat RNA equivalent to more than 9 TCR copies was spiked into samples of about 18,000-1,000,000 naive CD8 T cells. CD8 T cells were enriched using RosetteSep CD8+ T Cell Enrichment Cocktail and Ficoll-Paque, and the enriched cells then underwent ACK red cell lysis. The CDR3 goes from the cysteine to the phenylalanine over 16 residues. Only the CDR3 part of the read is kept: 48 bases, read in frame from the first base. The germline V gene encodes CDR1 WSHSY and CDR2 SAAADI. Trimming removed 6 bases from V and 2 bases from J; the gene matches leave 6 bases unexplained. The full study reports these points: The sizes of highly expanded clones could end up underestimated when identical TCR molecules share a barcode. Without barcode sub-clustering, chimeric consensus sequences inflated TCR diversity; chimeras reached as high as 47%. The naive libraries included spiked-in Jurkat TCR RNA (fewer than eleven copies' worth), and this Jurkat TCR RNA is not part of the donor repertoire. Clones above 20 RNA copies held over 98% of molecules in CMV-specific effector cells but under 1% in naive cells. Modeling gave around 3.3 recovered TCR RNA copies per cell versus around 10 by digital PCR, implying around 30% capture efficiency. Spiked-in Jurkat TCR RNA equal to a single cell's worth was reported to be detectable even within 1,100,000 naive CD8 T cells.

The sequencing sample was made of naive CD8+ T cells from blood, with Jurkat cell RNA spiked in. The meaning of the sample's cell subset or site label: FACS-sorted CD8+CD4-CCR7+CD45RA+ naive T cells. The receptor was isolated from a human donor in good health. Some libraries in this study had Jurkat cell RNA spiked in. The rearranged segments are TRBV10-2 and TRBJ2-5, and 13 junctional nucleotides match TRBD2. The CDR3 amino acid sequence is: CASRSLAGGFQETQYF. The DNA reads as follows: TGCGCCAGCAGATCACTAGCGGGGGGGTTTCAAGAGACCCAGTACTTC.